This T cell receptor beta chain was observed in a study of cytotoxic CD8 clonotypes in ibrutinib-treated CLL. Study information: Response samples were obtained once patients had received a median about 11 months of treatment, range 6 to 36. Sequencing produced an average of around 260,000 productive templates and 85,000 to 100,000 productive rearrangements per sample.

Details on this clone: Its antigen remains unidentified.

V trimming: 2 bases; J trimming: 2 bases; junction bases outside the gene matches: 5. Germline CDR1 reads SEHNR; CDR2 reads FQNEAQ (reference sequence). The length of the CDR3 is 16 residues. Repertoires were generated with immunoSEQ multiplex PCR, while TCRdb's copy carries only in-frame clones and drops some. This table holds fewer than 300,000 clones, 60% to 80% found once. Library input was around 2 micrograms of DNA from cryopreserved PBMCs. Study-wide results and limits: Clonality showed a rise at ibrutinib response that reversed toward baseline at progression.

The source material was PBMCs, sampled at disease progression, from a patient treated with ibrutinib. This receptor was identified in a human donor with chronic lymphocytic leukemia. The rearrangement joins TRBV7-9 to TRBJ2-7, with 11 bases matching TRBD1. This CDR3 is CASSLPLGQGAYEQYF. In DNA, the CDR3 is TGTGCCAGCAGCTTACCCCTGGGACAGGGGGCCTACGAGCAGTACTTC.